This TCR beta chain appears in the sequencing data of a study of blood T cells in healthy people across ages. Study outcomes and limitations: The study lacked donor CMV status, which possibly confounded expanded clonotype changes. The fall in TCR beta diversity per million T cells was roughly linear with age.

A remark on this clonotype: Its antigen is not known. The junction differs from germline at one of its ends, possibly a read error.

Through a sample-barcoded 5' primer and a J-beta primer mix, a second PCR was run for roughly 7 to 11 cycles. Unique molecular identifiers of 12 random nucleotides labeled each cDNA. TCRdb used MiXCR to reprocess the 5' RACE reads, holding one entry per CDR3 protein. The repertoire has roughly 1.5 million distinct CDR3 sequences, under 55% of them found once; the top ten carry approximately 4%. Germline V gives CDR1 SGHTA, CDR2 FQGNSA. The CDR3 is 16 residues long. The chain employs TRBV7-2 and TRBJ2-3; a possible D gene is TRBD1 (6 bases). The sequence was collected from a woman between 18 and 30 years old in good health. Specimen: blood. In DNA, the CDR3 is TGTGCCAGCAGCGCCGTCCGGGACACCAGCACAGATGCGCAGTATTTT. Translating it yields CASSAVRDTSTDAQYF.